This TCR beta chain came from a study of technical replicates of blood from several donors. The CDR3 covers 14 residues. Germline CDR1 and CDR2: SGHDT and YYEEEE. The germline V and J ends were trimmed by 4 bases and 3 bases, with 14 bases remaining between them. The data were produced by immunoSEQ multiplex PCR, yet TCRdb's version contains in-frame clones alone and is incomplete. Of 90,000 to 100,000 clones in the sample, over 85% were seen once. Sequencing was carried out using T cells isolated from PBMCs. This sequence was found in a human donor in good health. The chain has TRBV5-6 and TRBJ2-7, with D hard to call. CDR3 nucleotide sequence: TGTGCCAGCAGCCCCTACCCGAACTACTACGAGCAGTACTTC. This translates into CASSPYPNYYEQYF.